This record covers a single T cell receptor (beta chain). What it binds is not known. Per the original methods: What underpinned the distant-metastasis classifier for papillary thyroid cancer was the set of CDR3 differences across clinicopathological groups. From the PCR reads, TCRdb re-called clones with MiXCR. The V and J calls were determined by TCRdb, not by the authors. The profile shows about 59,000 clones, just under 30% of them singletons. The V and J ends lost 5 bases and 2 bases, in that order; junction bases with no gene match: 3. From germline, CDR1 is SGHNT and CDR2 YENEEA. The CDR3 length is 14 residues. This record belongs to a study of metastatic and nonmetastatic thyroid tumors. Study information: Repertoires were compared across blood and tumor or nodule tissue from malignant and benign thyroid patients.

Thyroid surgery took place with no prior treatment in any patient. Study-wide points: According to reports, the diversity of TCR beta was significantly higher in malignant thyroid tumors than in benign nodules, and this held in both blood and tumor samples.

The specimen sequenced was blood. The V and J genes are TRBV11-3 and TRBJ1-5; 7 bases align to TRBD1. The TCR comes from a female donor with papillary thyroid cancer or a benign thyroid nodule (not recorded which). Some clones in this sample may be carry-over from other donors' samples. This chain's CDR3 is CASSHTGGNQPQHF. The DNA of the CDR3 is TGTGCCAGCAGCCATACAGGGGGCAATCAGCCCCAGCATTTT.